These T cell receptor beta chains were read from a single sample in a study of blood T cell repertoires in COVID-19. Produced via immunoSEQ multiplex PCR; TCRdb's table is partial and in-frame only. The top ten clones hold 0.95% to 1.5% of a sample with under 250,000 clones, around 92% of them seen once. Sequenced input: peripheral blood. These receptors were collected from a man under 40 with acute or convalescent COVID-19. Each CDR3 is given with its conserved first and last residue. The order of the fields is D gene, V gene, J gene, clone size, CDR3 length, CDR3 protein, CDR3 DNA. A D gene is named only where the DNA matches it firmly. Clone size appears in some rows only: once, few, many, or a class for an expanded clone.

D: -
V: TRBV5-5
J: TRBJ1-5
size: -
length: 19
CDR3: CASSPVLFRGPIFNQPQHF
DNA: TGTGCCAGCAGTCCCGTTCTCTTTAGGGGCCCAATTTTCAATCAGCCCCAGCATTTT

D: -
V: TRBV19
J: TRBJ2-3
size: -
length: 14
CDR3: CASSIDGHSDTQYF
DNA: TGTGCCAGTAGTATAGACGGTCACTCAGATACGCAGTATTTT

D: -
V: TRBV7-3
J: TRBJ1-1
size: -
length: 13
CDR3: CASSLVQGTEAFF
DNA: TGTGCCAGCAGCTTAGTACAGGGCACTGAAGCTTTCTTT

D: -
V: TRBV5-6
J: TRBJ1-5
size: -
length: 15
CDR3: CASSFRGKSNQPQHF
DNA: TGTGCCAGCAGCTTTAGAGGGAAAAGCAATCAGCCCCAGCATTTT

D: TRBD2
V: TRBV4-1
J: TRBJ2-3
size: -
length: 17
CDR3: CASSQVPTSGNTDTQYF
DNA: TGCGCCAGCAGCCAAGTGCCGACTAGCGGGAACACAGATACGCAGTATTTT

D: -
V: TRBV6-1
J: TRBJ1-6
size: -
length: 12
CDR3: CASSDGVPPLHF
DNA: TGTGCCAGCAGTGATGGAGTTCCACCCCTCCACTTT

D: TRBD1
V: TRBV9
J: TRBJ1-2
size: many
length: 15
CDR3: CASSADEGQSYGYTF
DNA: TGTGCCAGCAGCGCAGACGAGGGACAGTCCTATGGCTACACCTTC

D: -
V: TRBV19
J: TRBJ2-7
size: few
length: 17
CDR3: CASSFRSVSTGVYEQYF
DNA: TGTGCCAGTAGTTTCCGTTCAGTATCGACAGGCGTTTACGAGCAGTACTTC

D: -
V: TRBV7-2
J: TRBJ2-3
size: -
length: 15
CDR3: CASSFNYLSTDTQYF
DNA: TGTGCCAGCAGCTTTAACTATCTTAGCACAGATACGCAGTATTTT

D: -
V: TRBV12-3/TRBV12-4
J: TRBJ2-7
size: -
length: 11
CDR3: CASSMRYEQYF
DNA: TGTGCCAGCAGTATGAGGTACGAGCAGTACTTC

D: -
V: TRBV4-1
J: TRBJ1-1
size: -
length: 14
CDR3: CASSQDSRGVEAFF
DNA: TGCGCCAGCAGCCAAGATTCCCGGGGAGTTGAAGCTTTCTTT

D: TRBD1
V: TRBV28
J: TRBJ1-2
size: once
length: 15
CDR3: CASGGPGQGAFGYTF
DNA: TGTGCCAGCGGCGGTCCGGGACAGGGGGCCTTTGGCTACACCTTC

D: -
V: TRBV5-4
J: TRBJ2-7
size: -
length: 15
CDR3: CASSPSGLESYEQYF
DNA: TGTGCCAGCAGTCCTTCGGGTTTAGAATCCTACGAGCAGTACTTC

D: TRBD2
V: TRBV3-1/TRBV3-2
J: TRBJ2-5
size: -
length: 19
CDR3: CASSLLAGGFEWDQETQYF
DNA: TGTGCCAGCAGCCTCCTAGCGGGGGGCTTCGAATGGGATCAAGAGACCCAGTACTTC

D: TRBD1
V: TRBV5-1
J: TRBJ2-6
size: few
length: 18
CDR3: CASHPGTGAVTGANVLTF
DNA: TGCGCCTCCCACCCAGGGACAGGAGCTGTCACTGGGGCCAACGTCCTGACTTTC

D: -
V: TRBV18
J: TRBJ2-2
size: -
length: 15
CDR3: CASSPFAGVAGELFF
DNA: TGTGCCAGCTCACCCTTTGCAGGGGTCGCCGGGGAGCTGTTTTTT

D: -
V: TRBV28
J: TRBJ2-1
size: -
length: 13
CDR3: CASSTPLDNEQFF
DNA: TGTGCCAGCAGTACTCCCCTAGACAATGAGCAGTTCTTC

D: -
V: TRBV3-1/TRBV3-2
J: TRBJ2-7
size: -
length: 14
CDR3: CASSQELSPYEQYF
DNA: TGTGCCAGCAGCCAAGAACTGAGCCCATACGAGCAGTACTTC

D: TRBD2
V: TRBV15
J: TRBJ2-5
size: -
length: 18
CDR3: CATSTRSVAGALQETQYF
DNA: TGTGCCACCAGCACCCGATCGGTAGCGGGGGCCCTCCAAGAGACCCAGTACTTC

D: -
V: TRBV6-8
J: TRBJ1-3
size: -
length: 16
CDR3: CASSYCDSLSGNTIYF
DNA: TGTGCCAGCAGTTACTGTGACAGCCTCTCTGGAAACACCATATATTTT

D: -
V: TRBV6-6
J: TRBJ2-1
size: -
length: 14
CDR3: CASSSGRKGNEQFF
DNA: TGTGCCAGCAGTTCGGGGAGAAAGGGCAATGAGCAGTTCTTC

D: TRBD2
V: TRBV13
J: TRBJ2-2
size: -
length: 19
CDR3: CASRPGLAGGPVNTGELFF
DNA: TGTGCCAGCAGGCCGGGACTAGCGGGAGGGCCGGTGAACACCGGGGAGCTGTTTTTT

D: -
V: TRBV11-2
J: TRBJ1-2
size: once
length: 13
CDR3: CASSLDGGGGYTF
DNA: TGTGCCAGCAGCCTAGATGGGGGCGGGGGCTACACCTTC

D: -
V: TRBV28
J: TRBJ1-1
size: -
length: 13
CDR3: CASSLPGVSEAFF
DNA: TGTGCCAGCAGTTTACCAGGGGTTTCTGAAGCTTTCTTT

D: TRBD1
V: TRBV27
J: TRBJ2-3
size: -
length: 13
CDR3: CASSFNDRGPQYF
DNA: TGTGCCAGCAGTTTCAACGACAGGGGGCCGCAGTATTTT

D: -
V: TRBV27
J: TRBJ2-7
size: -
length: 11
CDR3: CASSSATEQYF
DNA: TGTGCCAGCAGTTCCGCTACCGAGCAGTACTTC

D: TRBD1
V: TRBV19
J: TRBJ1-1
size: -
length: 19
CDR3: CASSIRGHAVSGFVAEAFF
DNA: TGTGCCAGTAGTATTAGGGGGCACGCGGTTTCGGGGTTCGTCGCTGAAGCTTTCTTT

D: TRBD1
V: TRBV6-5
J: TRBJ1-2
size: -
length: 13
CDR3: CASTLTGIHGYTF
DNA: TGTGCCAGCACCTTGACAGGGATACATGGCTACACCTTC

D: TRBD1
V: TRBV6-5
J: TRBJ2-3
size: -
length: 15
CDR3: CASRPRDRGIDTQYF
DNA: TGTGCCAGCAGGCCTCGGGACAGGGGGATTGATACGCAGTATTTT

D: TRBD1
V: TRBV19
J: TRBJ1-5
size: -
length: 15
CDR3: CASSGGQGLPQPQHF
DNA: TGTGCCAGTAGTGGGGGACAGGGGCTACCTCAGCCCCAGCATTTT

D: TRBD1
V: TRBV7-2
J: TRBJ2-7
size: -
length: 15
CDR3: CASSYPGTASYEQYF
DNA: TGTGCCAGCAGCTACCCTGGGACAGCCTCCTACGAGCAGTACTTC

D: -
V: TRBV19
J: TRBJ1-5
size: once
length: 14
CDR3: CASSLAYSNQPQHF
DNA: TGTGCCAGTAGTCTTGCGTATAGCAATCAGCCCCAGCATTTT

D: -
V: TRBV10-3
J: TRBJ2-1
size: -
length: 15
CDR3: CAISESERYYNEQFF
DNA: TGTGCCATCAGTGAGTCCGAGAGATACTACAATGAGCAGTTCTTC

D: TRBD1
V: TRBV28
J: TRBJ1-1
size: -
length: 12
CDR3: CASRWGTGEAFF
DNA: TGTGCCAGCCGCTGGGGGACAGGGGAAGCTTTCTTT

D: TRBD1
V: TRBV10-3
J: TRBJ2-7
size: -
length: 16
CDR3: CAISYTSTGGSYEQYF
DNA: TGTGCCATCAGTTACACCTCCACAGGGGGCTCCTACGAGCAGTACTTC

D: TRBD1
V: TRBV10-3
J: TRBJ1-5
size: -
length: 15
CDR3: CAISEQGQGGSVQHF
DNA: TGTGCCATCAGTGAGCAAGGACAGGGGGGTTCGGTCCAGCATTTT

D: TRBD2
V: TRBV5-5
J: TRBJ2-1
size: -
length: 18
CDR3: CASSLASLAGGRYNEQFF
DNA: TGTGCCAGCAGCTTGGCCTCCCTAGCGGGAGGGCGTTACAATGAGCAGTTCTTC

D: -
V: TRBV19
J: TRBJ2-5
size: -
length: 13
CDR3: CASKAGTQETQYF
DNA: TGTGCCAGTAAAGCAGGAACCCAAGAGACCCAGTACTTC

D: -
V: TRBV11-2
J: TRBJ2-1
size: -
length: 14
CDR3: CASSLVYSTGEQFF
DNA: TGTGCCAGCAGCTTAGTATATAGCACAGGAGAGCAGTTCTTC

D: -
V: TRBV28
J: TRBJ1-5
size: -
length: 13
CDR3: CASSMDTDQPQHF
DNA: TGTGCCAGCAGCATGGACACTGATCAGCCCCAGCATTTT